The next 31 T cell receptor beta chains were all read from a single sample in a study of blood T cells in healthy people across ages. The second PCR ran about 6 to 12 cycles with a sample-barcoded 5' primer and J-beta primers. One entry per CDR3 protein, called by TCRdb with MiXCR from the 5' RACE reads. The sample has approximately 800,000 distinct CDR3 sequences; around three fifths are singletons. The sequenced sample was blood. All receptors derive from a man aged 40-49 years in good health.

The rearrangement joins TRBV6-5 to TRBJ1-5, with no clear D. Per the germline V gene, CDR1 is MNHEY and CDR2 is SVGAGI. The CDR3 totals 15 residues. Between the trimmed V and J ends, which lost 6 bases and 0 bases, there was a span of 12 bases. Here the CDR3 reads CASSSGPYSNQPQHF. The CDR3, as DNA: TGTGCCAGCAGCTCCGGCCCTTATAGCAATCAGCCCCAGCATTTT.

The chain employs TRBV12-5 and TRBJ1-2, with D unresolved. CDR1 is LGHNT, CDR2 FRNRAP, per germline. The CDR3 runs to 11 residues. Trimming shortened V by 3 bases and J by 9 bases, and 8 bases separated the two germline ends. The CDR3 nucleotides read TGTGCTAGTGGTTTCAAGGACCGCTACACCTTC. It encodes CASGFKDRYTF.

This sequence joins TRBV20-1 and TRBJ2-1; TRBD2 aligns across 11 bases. Germline CDR1 and CDR2: DFQATT and SNEGSKA (reference sequence). Trimming took 0 bases from V and 0 from J; bases not matched to a gene: 22. This CDR3 contains 23 residues. For the CDR3, the DNA is TGCAGTGCTAGAGATCCCGTGGTAGCGGGAGGGCCTTTCCCCTCAAGCTCCTACAATGAGCAGTTCTTC. Encoded protein: CSARDPVVAGGPFPSSSYNEQFF.

V usage is TRBV13 and J usage is TRBJ2-7; 12 nucleotides agree with TRBD1. Trimming at V came to 2 bases and at J to 10 bases, leaving 12 bases not matched to a gene. The CDR3 sequence is 16 residues long. Germline CDR1 and CDR2: PRHDT and FYEKMQ (reference sequence). CDR3 in DNA: TGTGCCAGCAGCTTACCGTCGGGACAGGGGGCCGGGCCCCAGTACTTC. As protein: CASSLPSGQGAGPQYF.

The chain employs TRBV20-1 and TRBJ2-7, with TRBD1 identical over 11 bases. V lost 6 bases to trimming and J lost 1 base; unmatched junction nucleotides: 5. This CDR3 is built from 14 residues. Germline V gene data show CDR1 as DFQATT and CDR2 as SNEGSKA (reference sequence). CDR3: CSASGTGGSYEQYF. DNA for the CDR3: TGCAGTGCCTCCGGGACAGGGGGATCCTACGAGCAGTACTTC.

The CDR3 region is CASSPGLLNEQYF. As DNA, the CDR3 is TGTGCCAGTAGTCCGGGACTACTGAATGAGCAGTACTTC. V gene TRBV19 combines with J gene TRBJ2-7, with TRBD2 matching 7 bases. The V and J ends lost 5 bases and 7 bases, in that order; junction bases with no gene match: 8. The CDR3 runs 13 residues. Germline V gene sequence: CDR1 LNHDA, CDR2 SQIVND (reference sequence).

This clonotype has a handful of counts. V is TRBV28 and J is TRBJ2-1; 8 nucleotides agree with TRBD2. CDR1 and CDR2 from the germline V gene are MDHEN and SYDVKM. The CDR3 sequence is 14 residues long. With V trimmed by 6 bases and J by 4 bases, 5 bases remained unmatched. The CDR3 here is CASSYSGEYNEQFF. DNA for the CDR3: TGTGCCAGCAGCTATAGCGGGGAGTACAATGAGCAGTTCTTC.

The sample holds a few counts of this clonotype. This chain links TRBV28 with TRBJ2-3, with 7 bases aligning to TRBD1. Germline values: CDR1 MDHEN, CDR2 SYDVKM. This CDR3 is built from 15 residues. V lost 5 bases, J lost 2 bases, and 7 bases stayed unmatched. This CDR3 is CASSTPGQPTDTQYF. CDR3 sequence (DNA): TGTGCCAGCAGTACTCCGGGACAGCCCACAGATACGCAGTATTTT.

The rearrangement joins TRBV11-2 to TRBJ2-1; D is ambiguous. The CDR3 has 13 amino acids. Between the trimmed V and J ends, which lost 5 bases and 8 bases, there was a span of 13 bases. Germline CDR1 reads SGHAT; CDR2 reads FQNNGV. The CDR3 DNA is TGTGCCAGCAGCCCGGGCTTGGTGTATGAGCAGTTCTTC. This sequence encodes CASSPGLVYEQFF.

As DNA, the CDR3 is TGTGCCAGCAGCCAACGGTGGGGTCCTGAAGCTTTCTTT. Its protein product is CASSQRWGPEAFF. The chain links TRBV14 to TRBJ1-1; D uncertain. V gave up 2 bases and J gave up 6 bases, with 10 bases separating them. Germline lookup yields CDR1 SGHDN and CDR2 FVKESK. This CDR3 region has 13 residues.

The J gene is TRBJ2-7, the V gene TRBV5-1; no clear D. The J call could be wrong; TRBJ2-5 is a better fit for the DNA end. This CDR3 has 17 amino acids. CDR1 SGHRS and CDR2 YFSETQ come from the germline V gene. DNA of the CDR3: TGCGCCAGCAGCCAATCCGCTTCAGGAGAACCTGGGGAGACCCAGTACTTC. Translating gives CASSQSASGEPGETQYF.

This clonotype was recorded a few times. The gene calls are TRBV28 and TRBJ1-5; 8 bases line up with TRBD1. V trimming: 3 bases; J trimming: 6 bases; junction bases outside the gene matches: 10. This CDR3 region has 16 residues. CDR1 and CDR2 (germline): MDHEN, SYDVKM. The DNA of the CDR3 is TGTGCCAGCAGTTTGGGACGCGGACAGGGCGCTCAGCCCCAGCATTTT. Amino acids: CASSLGRGQGAQPQHF.

This chain joins TRBV7-2 and TRBJ2-1, with a possible D match to TRBD2 (5 bases). The CDR3 runs to 18 residues. With 1 base removed from V and 3 bases from J, the gap between germline ends came to 19 bases. In germline, CDR1 is SGHTA, CDR2 FQGNSA. This CDR3 is CASSLVRSSRTVYNEQFF. The CDR3 region has the DNA TGTGCCAGCAGCTTAGTTCGGTCTAGCCGAACGGTCTACAATGAGCAGTTCTTC.

The chain recombines TRBV12-3 or TRBV12-4 with TRBJ2-7; D perhaps matches TRBD1 (6 bases). Matching the DNA end better, TRBJ2-5 makes the J call doubtful. The CDR3 consists of 14 residues. CDR3 protein: CASSKEQGRETQYF. CDR3 bases: TGTGCCAGCAGCAAAGAACAGGGACGGGAGACCCAGTACTTC.

With respect to this clonotype: A much more abundant neighbour one base away suggests this may be a read error. The rearrangement uses TRBV4-1 and TRBJ2-7, with D perhaps being TRBD1 or TRBD2 (5 bases each). V lost 3 bases, J lost 4 bases, and 22 bases lay in between. Germline V gene lookup returns CDR1 MGHRA and CDR2 YSYEKL. This CDR3 has 17 amino acids. Written as DNA, the CDR3 is TGCGCCAGCAGCCAGGCGTTACCGGGACCCTCGGGGTACGAGCAGTACTTC. Residues: CASSQALPGPSGYEQYF.

The V and J genes are TRBV11-2 and TRBJ1-2; the D gene is possibly TRBD1 (5 bases). Germline CDR1 reads SGHAT; CDR2 reads FQNNGV. The CDR3 extends over 14 amino acids. V shed 0 bases and J shed 4 bases, with 9 bases lying between them. The CDR3 DNA sequence: TGTGCCAGCAGCTTAGACTTGACAGTCTATGGCTACACCTTC. Residues: CASSLDLTVYGYTF.

CDR3 nucleotides: TGTGCCAGCAGCTTAGCGGTGGTTGGAGGAACCGGGGAGCTGTTTTTT. Its protein is CASSLAVVGGTGELFF. This rearrangement joins TRBV7-2 to TRBJ2-2, with D possibly matching TRBD2 (5 bases). The CDR3 sequence is 16 residues long. Germline V lookup: CDR1 SGHTA, CDR2 FQGNSA. Trimming shortened V by 0 bases and J by 5 bases, and 13 bases separated the two germline ends. Filled out from reference TRBV7-2 and TRBJ2-2, the complete variable domain reads GAGVSQSPSNKVTEKGKDVELRCDPISGHTALYWYRQSLGQGLEFLIYFQGNSAPDKSGLPSDRFSAERTGGSVSTLTIQRTQQEDSAVYLCASSLAVVGGTGELFFGEGSRLTVL.

DNA for the CDR3: TGCGCCAGCAGCTCACCTGGACTAGCGGGGGGGAACAATGAGCAGTTCTTC. Translated, it gives CASSSPGLAGGNNEQFF. The chain combines TRBV5-1 with TRBJ2-1, with 15 bases aligning to TRBD2. This CDR3 has 17 residues. Germline V lookup: CDR1 SGHRS, CDR2 YFSETQ. The J segment lost 5 bases and the V segment lost 3 bases, leaving 6 bases of the junction unmatched.

The chain recombines TRBV2 with TRBJ2-7; 10 bases are shared with TRBD1. Germline V gives CDR1 SNHLY, CDR2 FYNNEI. V lost 8 bases to trimming and J lost 4 bases; unmatched junction nucleotides: 8. The CDR3 loop spans 14 amino acids. CDR3 DNA sequence: TGTGCCAGCGTGGACCAGGGACAGGGGTACGAGCAGTACTTC. Translating gives CASVDQGQGYEQYF.

The chain has TRBV7-2 and TRBJ2-7; TRBD2 aligns across 9 bases. J lost 3 bases, V lost 2 bases, and 5 bases had no gene match. Germline V gives CDR1 SGHTA, CDR2 FQGNSA. The CDR3 is made up of 15 amino acids. The CDR3 sequence is CASSLLAAGGYEQYF. As DNA, the CDR3 is TGTGCCAGCAGCTTACTAGCAGCGGGAGGCTACGAGCAGTACTTC.

The chain uses TRBV21-1 and TRBJ2-3. TRBV21-1 is given as a pseudogene. The CDR3 is 13 residues long. CDR3 sequence: CASSKRAQGTQYF. CDR3 in DNA: TGTGCCAGCAGCAAACGTGCACAGGGTACGCAGTATTTT.

The CDR3 is CASSQDQSLAGDEQFF. The CDR3, as DNA: TGCGCCAGCAGCCAAGATCAGTCCCTAGCGGGGGATGAGCAGTTCTTC. The chain combines TRBV4-3 with TRBJ2-1, with 10 nucleotides matching TRBD2. The CDR3 has 16 residues. Germline trimming cut 0 bases from V and 8 bases from J; bases unmatched to any gene: 7. Germline V gene lookup returns CDR1 LGHNA and CDR2 YSLEER.

This chain connects TRBV29-1 to TRBJ1-2, with 9 nucleotides matching TRBD1. This CDR3 region has 14 residues. Germline V gene sequence: CDR1 SQVTM, CDR2 ANQGSEA. Unmatched junction bases numbered 6, after V lost 5 bases and J lost 2 bases. DNA of the CDR3: TGCAGCGTTCCTCCGGGACAGGGAAACTATGGCTACACCTTC. Its protein is CSVPPGQGNYGYTF.

The CDR3 spells CASPGLAGGDTDTQYF. Here the CDR3 DNA reads TGTGCCAGCCCGGGACTAGCGGGAGGAGACACAGATACGCAGTATTTT. The chain employs TRBV6-4 and TRBJ2-3, with 15 bases fitting TRBD2. This CDR3 spans 16 amino acids. V shed 8 bases, J shed 2 bases, and the junction held 5 bases outside the gene matches. Germline CDR1 MRHNA, CDR2 SNTAGT.

The rearrangement joins TRBV20-1 to TRBJ2-7; perhaps TRBD1 as D (5 bases). V lost 5 bases to trimming and J lost 7 bases, with 21 bases between them. The CDR3 sequence is 14 residues long. Germline V CDR1 and CDR2: DFQATT, SNEGSKA (reference sequence). The CDR3 DNA sequence: TGCAGTGCTCCGCTAAGACAGACGTCGGATGAGCAGTACTTC. This encodes CSAPLRQTSDEQYF.

The V and J genes are TRBV7-3 and TRBJ2-1; the D gene is possibly TRBD2 (6 bases). Trimming removed 2 bases from V and 7 bases from J, with 15 bases in between. In germline, CDR1 is SGHTA, CDR2 FQGTGA. The CDR3 has 15 amino acids. Here the CDR3 DNA reads TGTGCCAGCAGCTTATTCGCAGGGCGGGGTAATGAGCAGTTCTTC. This sequence encodes CASSLFAGRGNEQFF.

This clonotype was found many times. The rearrangement uses TRBV28 and TRBJ2-7; D is unclear. The germline V and J ends were trimmed by 6 bases and 0 bases, with 9 bases remaining between them. The CDR3 spans 13 residues. Germline CDR1 reads MDHEN; CDR2 reads SYDVKM. This CDR3 is CASSLGSSYEQYF. CDR3 sequence (DNA): TGTGCCAGCAGCTTAGGCAGCTCCTACGAGCAGTACTTC. The full variable domain, in which reference TRBV28 and TRBJ2-7 provide the parts outside the CDR3, is DVKVTQSSRYLVKRTGEKVFLECVQDMDHENMFWYRQDPGLGLRLIYFSYDVKMKEKGDIPEGYSVSREKKERFSLILESASTNQTSMYLCASSLGSSYEQYFGPGTRLTVT.

The V gene is TRBV7-3, the J gene TRBJ2-1, with a tentative D call TRBD1 (6 bases). Germline CDR1 reads SGHTA; CDR2 reads FQGTGA. There are 15 residues in the CDR3. Trimming cost V 2 bases and J 3 bases, with 11 bases left between them. CDR3 in DNA: TGTGCCAGCAGCTTAGAGTCGGACAGCTACAATGAGCAGTTCTTC. It specifies CASSLESDSYNEQFF.

This rearrangement joins TRBV4-2 to TRBJ2-1; TRBD2 agrees at 7 bases. CDR3 length: 15 residues. Trimming removed 0 bases from V and 12 bases from J; junction bases left unmatched: 11. CDR1 LGHNA and CDR2 YNFKEQ come from the germline V gene. The CDR3 here is CASSQDLRGAGTQFF. The CDR3 DNA reads TGTGCCAGCAGCCAAGATTTGAGGGGAGCGGGGACGCAGTTCTTC.

The chain recombines TRBV7-9 with TRBJ2-7; TRBD1 aligns across 8 bases. Looked up from germline, CDR1 is SEHNR and CDR2 is FQNEAQ (reference sequence). V was clipped by 4 bases and J by 3 bases; unmatched bases: 5. The CDR3 runs 14 residues. CDR3 region: CASSSDREVYEQYF. CDR3 nucleotides: TGTGCCAGCAGCTCGGACAGGGAGGTCTACGAGCAGTACTTC.

The chain carries TRBV7-3 and TRBJ2-1; D gene ambiguous. The CDR3 is 14 residues long. Germline-derived CDR1 and CDR2 are SGHTA and FQGTGA. Deletions cut 5 bases from V and 8 bases from J, with 16 bases between. Here the CDR3 reads CASSPVSVGDEQFF. The DNA of the CDR3 is TGTGCCAGCAGCCCCGTCAGTGTCGGCGATGAGCAGTTCTTC. The variable domain in full, with the rest retrieved from reference TRBV7-3 and TRBJ2-1, is GAGVSQTPSNKVTEKGKYVELRCDPISGHTALYWYRQSLGQGPEFLIYFQGTGAADDSGLPNDRFFAVRPEGSVSTLKIQRTERGDSAVYLCASSPVSVGDEQFFGPGTRLTVL.